One and the same sample provided the 27 T cell receptor beta chains below, sequenced in a study of blood T cell repertoires in COVID-19. Libraries were prepared by immunoSEQ multiplex PCR; TCRdb keeps only in-frame clonotypes and omits some of them. The table shows 200,000 to 300,000 clones, with roughly four fifths occurring only once. Sequencing was performed on peripheral blood. Receptors originate from a woman between 65 and 79 years old with acute or convalescent COVID-19.

J is TRBJ1-2 and V is TRBV6-4; possible D gene TRBD1, 6 bases. Trimming left V 9 bases short and J 6 bases short, with 23 bases between. Germline loops: CDR1 MRHNA, CDR2 SNTAGT. This CDR3 spans 15 amino acids. The CDR3 is CARETGRREGDGYTF. Written as DNA, the CDR3 is TGTGCCAGAGAAACAGGGCGCAGGGAAGGGGATGGCTACACCTTC.

This clone has a single count. V is TRBV7-2 and J is TRBJ1-5; unclear D gene. The CDR3 covers 15 residues. The germline V gene has CDR1 SGHTA and CDR2 FQGNSA. Deletions cut 4 bases from V and 1 base from J, with 11 bases between. CDR3 residues: CASSSLLESNQPQHF. CDR3 nucleotides: TGTGCCAGCAGCTCCCTCCTGGAGAGCAATCAGCCCCAGCATTTT.

The chain is built from TRBV7-2 and TRBJ1-2; 7 bases are shared with TRBD1. From germline, CDR1 is SGHTA and CDR2 FQGNSA. The ends lost 0 bases at V and 3 bases at J; junction bases unmatched: 4. CDR3 length: 15 amino acids. The CDR3 DNA sequence: TGTGCCAGCAGCTTAGCGCCAGGGGGAGACTATGGCTACACCTTC. Its protein product is CASSLAPGGDYGYTF.

The rearrangement uses TRBV12-3 or TRBV12-4 and TRBJ1-3; weak D call: TRBD1 (6 bases). This CDR3 comprises 13 residues. Trimming removed 6 bases at V and 9 bases at J, with 15 bases between. The DNA for the CDR3 is TGTGCCAGCAGGCCCCACAGGGCGGGCACCATATATTTT. The encoded protein is CASRPHRAGTIYF.

The V call is TRBV2, the J call TRBJ2-3; weak D call: TRBD2 (5 bases). Trimming pared 7 bases from V and 3 bases from J, leaving 11 bases between. CDR3 length: 13 residues. Germline CDR1 is SNHLY and CDR2 is FYNNEI. The DNA for the CDR3 is TGTGCCAGCATTAAGACTACTACAGATACGCAGTATTTT. This codes for CASIKTTTDTQYF.

The V call is TRBV27, the J call TRBJ1-3; 8 nucleotides line up with TRBD1. Per the germline V gene, CDR1 is MNHEY and CDR2 is SMNVEV (reference sequence). The J segment lost 4 bases and the V segment lost 8 bases, leaving 1 base of the junction unmatched. The CDR3 runs 12 residues. The CDR3 loop is CASQGAGNTIYF. The DNA for the CDR3 is TGTGCCAGCCAGGGGGCCGGAAACACCATATATTTT.

J is TRBJ1-2 and V is TRBV3-1 (or the pseudogene TRBV3-2), with 7 bases fitting TRBD1. This CDR3 contains 16 residues. In germline, CDR1 is LGHDT, CDR2 YNNKEL (reference sequence). V was pared by 2 bases and J by 4 bases, with 10 bases of the junction left unmatched. This CDR3 reads CASSQRATQGIYGYTF. The CDR3 region has the DNA TGTGCCAGCAGCCAAAGGGCAACACAGGGGATCTATGGCTACACCTTC.

The rearrangement joins TRBV4-2 to TRBJ2-7, with 7 bases that match TRBD2. Germline V lookup: CDR1 LGHNA, CDR2 YNFKEQ. CDR3 length equals 18 residues. V was pared by 0 bases and J by 1 base, with 12 bases of the junction left unmatched. The CDR3 DNA sequence: TGTGCCAGCAGCCAAGACACCCTGGTAGGGCGGGGGTCCTACGAGCAGTACTTC. Translating it yields CASSQDTLVGRGSYEQYF.

The CDR3 is CASRDLTGNTGELFF. The CDR3 DNA is TGTGCCAGCAGGGATTTGACAGGGAACACCGGGGAGCTGTTTTTT. The chain has TRBV27 and TRBJ2-2, with D tentatively TRBD1 (6 bases). From germline, CDR1 is MNHEY and CDR2 SMNVEV (reference sequence). V was shortened by 6 bases and J by 1 base, with 12 bases between the two germline ends. This CDR3 is 15 amino acids long.

Only a few counts were recorded for this clone. The genes are TRBV28 and TRBJ2-2; tentatively, D is TRBD1 (6 bases). CDR3 size: 16 residues. Germline loops: CDR1 MDHEN, CDR2 SYDVKM. V shed 2 bases and J shed 2 bases, with 12 bases lying between them. CDR3: CASSLIGTLNTGELFF. In DNA form, the CDR3 reads TGTGCCAGCAGTTTAATCGGGACACTTAACACCGGGGAGCTGTTTTTT.

This chain connects TRBV29-1 to TRBJ2-4, with a tentative D call TRBD2 (7 bases). The CDR3 has 14 residues. The ends were cut back, 2 bases at V and 5 bases at J, with 13 bases in the middle. Germline-derived CDR1 and CDR2 are SQVTM and ANQGSEA. CDR3 region: CSVEKGGGENIQYF. CDR3 coding DNA: TGCAGCGTTGAAAAGGGAGGGGGGGAAAACATTCAGTACTTC.

J is TRBJ1-2 and V is TRBV18; 7 bases agree with TRBD1. Germline trimming cut 1 base from V and 0 bases from J; bases unmatched to any gene: 5. The CDR3 loop spans 16 amino acids. The germline V gene encodes CDR1 KGHSH and CDR2 LQKENI. CDR3 coding DNA: TGTGCCAGCTCACCACAGACACAGGGGACTAACTATGGCTACACCTTC. Translating gives CASSPQTQGTNYGYTF.

The chain couples TRBV7-7 to TRBJ2-7; tentatively, D is TRBD2 (6 bases). Trimming took off 1 base at V and 4 bases at J, with 14 bases between the two ends. The germline CDR1 and CDR2 sequences are SSHAT and FNYEAQ (reference sequence). This CDR3 is 15 amino acids long. The CDR3 here is CASSLGQGGGYEQYF. The CDR3 coding sequence is TGTGCCAGCAGCTTAGGGCAGGGAGGAGGTTACGAGCAGTACTTC.

V and J are TRBV9 and TRBJ1-2, with D unclear. Trimming took off 0 bases at V and 5 bases at J, with 17 bases between the two ends. Looked up from germline, CDR1 is SGDLS and CDR2 is YYNGEE. The CDR3 is 16 residues long. The CDR3 nucleotides are TGTGCCAGCAGCGTAGCCCTCACAGCCCCCTTTTATGGCTACACCTTC. Residues: CASSVALTAPFYGYTF.

The rearrangement links TRBV7-9 to TRBJ1-2; D is undetermined. This CDR3 comprises 13 residues. Germline V CDR1 and CDR2: SEHNR, FQNEAQ (reference sequence). The V and J ends lost 1 base and 8 bases respectively, with 11 bases between them. The CDR3 DNA is TGTGCCAGCAGCTTAGACTCCCCGGGGGGCTACACCTTC. Protein sequence: CASSLDSPGGYTF.

The J gene is TRBJ1-4, the V gene TRBV27, with unresolved D. The CDR3 totals 14 residues. Deletions cut 6 bases from V and 0 bases from J, with 8 bases between. Germline assignment: CDR1 MNHEY and CDR2 SMNVEV (reference sequence). The CDR3 region is CASRRHATNEKLFF. CDR3 sequence (DNA): TGTGCCAGCAGGCGACACGCAACTAATGAAAAACTGTTTTTT. The full variable domain, with the rest looked up from reference TRBV27 and TRBJ1-4, is EAQVTQNPRYLITVTGKKLTVTCSQNMNHEYMSWYRQDPGLGLRQIYYSMNVEVTDKGDVPEGYKVSRKEKRNFPLILESPSPNQTSLYFCASRRHATNEKLFFGSGTQLSVL.

The chain joins TRBV4-3 to TRBJ1-2, with D unclear. Germline V CDR1 and CDR2: LGHNA, YSLEER. V lost 0 bases and J 7 bases, leaving 9 bases between the germline ends. The CDR3 is made up of 13 amino acids. CDR3 protein: CASSQEGVGGYTF. The CDR3 bases are TGCGCCAGCAGCCAAGAAGGAGTTGGTGGCTACACCTTC.

The chain joins TRBV18 to TRBJ1-1; 10 positions match TRBD1. CDR3 size: 16 residues. Germline V gene lookup returns CDR1 KGHSH and CDR2 LQKENI. J was trimmed by 3 bases and V by 2 bases; bases with no gene match: 6. In DNA, the CDR3 is TGTGCCAGCTCACCAGGACAGGGGGTATGGGACACTGAAGCTTTCTTT. It codes for CASSPGQGVWDTEAFF.

This rearrangement joins TRBV7-9 to TRBJ1-2; no reliable D call. The CDR3 is 14 residues long. The V end was cut by 0 bases, the J end by 7 bases, with 12 bases between. Germline V gene lookup returns CDR1 SEHNR and CDR2 FQNEAQ (reference sequence). CDR3 sequence: CASSLAEGSGGYTF. DNA for the CDR3: TGTGCCAGCAGCTTAGCTGAAGGGAGCGGTGGCTACACCTTC.

The chain joins TRBV20-1 to TRBJ1-2; the D gene is possibly TRBD1 (5 bases). V was trimmed by 3 bases and J by 6 bases, leaving 8 bases between them. CDR1 and CDR2 (germline): DFQATT, SNEGSKA (reference sequence). CDR3 size: 11 residues. The CDR3 protein is CSASSGHGYTF. Written as DNA, the CDR3 is TGCAGTGCTAGCTCAGGGCATGGCTACACCTTC.

The J gene is TRBJ1-1, the V gene TRBV28, with 7 bases fitting TRBD1. This CDR3 comprises 13 residues. V lost 7 bases and J lost 0; bases outside the gene matches: 2. CDR1 is MDHEN and CDR2 is SYDVKM in the germline V gene. The CDR3 DNA sequence: TGTGCCAGCACGACAGGGATGAACACTGAAGCTTTCTTT. This translates into CASTTGMNTEAFF.

This sequence joins TRBV5-1 and TRBJ1-2; D is ambiguous. This CDR3 region has 16 residues. CDR1 and CDR2 from the germline V gene are SGHRS and YFSETQ. V gave up 0 bases and J gave up 6 bases, with 18 bases separating them. CDR3 DNA: TGCGCCAGCAGCTTGGACTCGGGAGGGTACATCGATGGCTACACCTTC. Translation gives CASSLDSGGYIDGYTF.

V and J are TRBV29-1 and TRBJ1-6; D is perhaps TRBD1 (6 bases). Germline lookup yields CDR1 SQVTM and CDR2 ANQGSEA. Trimming took 7 bases from V and 5 from J, leaving 12 bases between them. This CDR3 spans 13 amino acids. The CDR3 sequence: CSAMWDNNSPLHF. The CDR3 nucleotides read TGCAGCGCCATGTGGGACAATAATTCACCCCTCCACTTT.

This chain joins TRBV7-8 and TRBJ2-5, with 8 bases matching TRBD2. CDR3 length: 17 residues. The junction had 15 bases not matched to a gene; V was cut back by 5 bases and J by 4 bases. In germline, CDR1 is SGHVS, CDR2 FQNEAQ. The CDR3 reads CASSAYPRLAQTETQYF. CDR3 coding DNA: TGTGCCAGCAGCGCCTACCCGCGACTAGCGCAAACAGAGACCCAGTACTTC.

The J gene is TRBJ1-1, the V gene TRBV2, with D hard to call. The V and J ends lost 7 bases and 0 bases respectively, with 6 bases between them. The CDR3 contains 12 residues. CDR1 and CDR2 from the germline V gene are SNHLY and FYNNEI. CDR3 sequence reads: CASTRLNTEAFF. For the CDR3, the DNA is TGTGCCAGCACGAGGCTGAACACTGAAGCTTTCTTT.

This chain uses TRBV7-9 with TRBJ1-2; D perhaps matches TRBD1 (5 bases). Germline CDR1 reads SEHNR; CDR2 reads FQNEAQ (reference sequence). This CDR3 contains 15 residues. V gave up 2 bases and J gave up 4 bases, with 14 bases separating them. CDR3 loop: CASSLNRGRSYGYTF. The CDR3 nucleotides read TGTGCCAGCAGCTTAAATAGGGGTCGGAGCTATGGCTACACCTTC.

In its sample, this clone was seen once. This rearrangement joins TRBV27 to TRBJ1-5, with 7 bases identical to TRBD1. CDR3 length: 18 amino acids. Germline values: CDR1 MNHEY, CDR2 SMNVEV (reference sequence). V was pared by 6 bases and J by 1 base, with 15 bases of the junction left unmatched. CDR3 in DNA: TGTGCCAGCAGCCCAGGGGGACAGAACTTATTGAGCAATCAGCCCCAGCATTTT. It codes for CASSPGGQNLLSNQPQHF.